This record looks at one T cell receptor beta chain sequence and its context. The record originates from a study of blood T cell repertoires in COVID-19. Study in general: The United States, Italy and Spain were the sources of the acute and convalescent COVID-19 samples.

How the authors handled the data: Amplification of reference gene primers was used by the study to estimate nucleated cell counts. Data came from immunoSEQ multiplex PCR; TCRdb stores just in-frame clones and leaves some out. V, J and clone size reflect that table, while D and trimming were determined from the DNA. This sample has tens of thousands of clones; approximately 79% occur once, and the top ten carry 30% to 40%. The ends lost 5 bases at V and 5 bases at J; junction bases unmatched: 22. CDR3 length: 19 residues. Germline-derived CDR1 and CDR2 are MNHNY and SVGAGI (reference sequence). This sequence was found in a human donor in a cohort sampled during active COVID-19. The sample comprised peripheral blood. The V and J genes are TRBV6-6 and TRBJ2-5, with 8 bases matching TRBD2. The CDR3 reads CASSPIRPGLVKGRETQYF. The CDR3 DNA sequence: TGTGCCAGCAGTCCCATTCGACCGGGACTAGTGAAGGGGCGTGAGACCCAGTACTTC.